This TCR beta chain was identified during a study of CD8 T cells in Susac syndrome. The CDR3 covers 13 residues. Trimming shortened V by 3 bases and J by 6 bases, and 8 bases separated the two germline ends. Per germline, CDR1 SGHDN and CDR2 FVKESK. An amount of RNA that ranged from roughly 0.45 to 1 ug was reverse transcribed with random hexamers. TCRdb processed the immunoSEQ multiplex PCR reads anew with MiXCR; each CDR3 protein has one entry. This table holds approximately 100,000 distinct CDR3 sequences, less than 95% found once. The chain is built from TRBV14 and TRBJ2-2; the D is unclear. This receptor was taken from a human donor with Susac syndrome. Sequences were obtained from CD8+ T cells from PBMCs. CDR3 region: CASSQNRPGELFF. For the CDR3, the DNA is TGTGCCAGCAGCCAGAATCGCCCCGGGGAGCTGTTTTTT. Filled out from reference TRBV14 and TRBJ2-2, the complete variable domain reads EAGVTQFPSHSVIEKGQTVTLRCDPISGHDNLYWYRRVMGKEIKFLLHFVKESKQDESGMPNNRFLAERTGGTYSTLKVQPAELEDSGVYFCASSQNRPGELFFGEGSRLTVL.